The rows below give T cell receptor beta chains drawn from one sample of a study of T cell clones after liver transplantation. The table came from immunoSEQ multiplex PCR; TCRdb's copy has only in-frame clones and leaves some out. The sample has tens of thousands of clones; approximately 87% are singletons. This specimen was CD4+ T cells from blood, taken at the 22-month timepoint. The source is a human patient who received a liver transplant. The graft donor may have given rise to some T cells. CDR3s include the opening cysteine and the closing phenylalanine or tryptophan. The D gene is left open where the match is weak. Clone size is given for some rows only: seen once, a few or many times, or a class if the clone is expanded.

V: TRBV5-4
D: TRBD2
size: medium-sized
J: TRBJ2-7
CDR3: CASSKREYYEQYF
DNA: TGTGCCAGCAGCAAGCGGGAGTACTACGAGCAGTACTTC

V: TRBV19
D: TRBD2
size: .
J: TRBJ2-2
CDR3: CASSITVTSGGAELFF
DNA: TGTGCCAGTAGTATCACTGTAACTAGCGGGGGGGCCGAGCTGTTTTTT

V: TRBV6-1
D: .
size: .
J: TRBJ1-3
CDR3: CASSERNTIYF
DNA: TGTGCCAGCAGTGAGAGAAACACCATATATTTT

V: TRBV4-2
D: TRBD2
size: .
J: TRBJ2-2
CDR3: CASSQETSGSTGELFF
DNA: TGTGCCAGCAGCCAAGAAACTAGCGGGAGTACCGGGGAGCTGTTTTTT

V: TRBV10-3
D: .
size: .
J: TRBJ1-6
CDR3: CAISEGGVSPLHF
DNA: TGTGCCATCAGTGAGGGAGGGGTCTCACCCCTCCACTTT

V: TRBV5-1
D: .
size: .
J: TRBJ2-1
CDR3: CASSIWGNEQFF
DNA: TGCGCCAGCAGTATCTGGGGCAATGAGCAGTTCTTC

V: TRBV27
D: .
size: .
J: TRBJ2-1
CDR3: CASSVTFPQIRSYNEQFF
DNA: TGTGCCAGCAGTGTCACCTTCCCTCAGATACGCTCCTACAATGAGCAGTTCTTC

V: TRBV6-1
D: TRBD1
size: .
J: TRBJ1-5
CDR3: CASSERSGGYNQPQHF
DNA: TGTGCCAGCAGTGAAAGGTCAGGGGGTTACAATCAGCCCCAGCATTTT

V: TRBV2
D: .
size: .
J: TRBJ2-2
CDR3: CAIQRTWAGELFF
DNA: TGTGCCATACAAAGAACGTGGGCCGGGGAGCTGTTTTTT

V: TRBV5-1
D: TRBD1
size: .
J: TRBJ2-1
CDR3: CASSLRDRGWESSYNEQFF
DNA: TGCGCCAGCAGCTTGCGGGACAGGGGGTGGGAGAGCTCCTACAATGAGCAGTTCTTC

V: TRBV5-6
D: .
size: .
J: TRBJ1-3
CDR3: CASSQLRGPPSGNTIYF
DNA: TGTGCCAGCAGCCAATTGAGGGGTCCCCCCTCTGGAAACACCATATATTTT

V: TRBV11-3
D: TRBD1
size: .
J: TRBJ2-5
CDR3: CASRGTEPAQETQYF
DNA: TGTGCCAGCAGAGGGACAGAGCCAGCCCAAGAGACCCAGTACTTC

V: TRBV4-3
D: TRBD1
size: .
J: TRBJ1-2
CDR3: CASSRTYIRDRGSGYTF
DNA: TGCGCCAGCAGCCGAACTTATATCCGGGACAGGGGGTCTGGCTACACCTTC

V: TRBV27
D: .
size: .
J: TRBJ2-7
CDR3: CASQALSGVSYEQYF
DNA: TGTGCCAGCCAGGCTCTAAGCGGAGTCTCCTACGAGCAGTACTTC

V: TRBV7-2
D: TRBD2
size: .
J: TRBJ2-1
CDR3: CASSSAGEVNEQFF
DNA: TGTGCCAGCAGCTCCGCGGGAGAAGTTAATGAGCAGTTCTTC

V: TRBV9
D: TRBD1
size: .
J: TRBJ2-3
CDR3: CASSPMGTGDADTQYF
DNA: TGTGCCAGCAGTCCTATGGGGACAGGGGACGCAGATACGCAGTATTTT

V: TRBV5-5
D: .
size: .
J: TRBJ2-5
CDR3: CASSPIGELQETQYF
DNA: TGTGCCAGCAGCCCAATCGGGGAGCTCCAAGAGACCCAGTACTTC

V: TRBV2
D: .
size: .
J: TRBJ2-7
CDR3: CASSEGGTASYEQYF
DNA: TGTGCCAGCAGTGAAGGTGGGACGGCTTCCTACGAGCAGTACTTC

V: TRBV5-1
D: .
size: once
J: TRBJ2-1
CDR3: CASRENSLDEQFF
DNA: TGCGCCAGCCGGGAAAATAGTTTGGATGAGCAGTTCTTC

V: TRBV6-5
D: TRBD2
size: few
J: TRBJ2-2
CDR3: CASRAGRRTGELFF
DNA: TGTGCCAGCAGAGCGGGGCGTCGTACCGGGGAGCTGTTTTTT

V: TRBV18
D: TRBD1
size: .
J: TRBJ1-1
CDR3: CASSPRQGMNTEAFF
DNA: TGTGCCAGCTCTCCGCGACAGGGGATGAACACTGAAGCTTTCTTT

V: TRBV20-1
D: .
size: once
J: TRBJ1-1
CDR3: CSARDSAEAFF
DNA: TGCAGTGCTAGAGATTCGGCTGAAGCTTTCTTT

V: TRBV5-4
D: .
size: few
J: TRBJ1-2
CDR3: CASSLGDGGRRYGYTF
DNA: TGTGCCAGCAGCTTGGGGGACGGGGGGCGTAGGTATGGCTACACCTTC

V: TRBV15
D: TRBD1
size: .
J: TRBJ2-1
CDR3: CATSRKNRGRTYNEQFF
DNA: TGTGCCACCAGCAGAAAAAACAGGGGGCGCACATACAATGAGCAGTTCTTC

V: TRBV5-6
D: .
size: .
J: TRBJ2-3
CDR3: CASSLKDYPDTQYF
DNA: TGTGCCAGCAGCTTGAAAGATTATCCAGATACGCAGTATTTT

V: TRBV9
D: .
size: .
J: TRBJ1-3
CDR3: CASSVGYSSGNTIYF
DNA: TGTGCCAGCAGCGTCGGGTACTCCTCTGGAAACACCATATATTTT

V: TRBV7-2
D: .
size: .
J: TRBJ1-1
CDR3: CASSLDNRPTEAFF
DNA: TGTGCCAGCAGCTTAGATAACAGGCCCACTGAAGCTTTCTTT

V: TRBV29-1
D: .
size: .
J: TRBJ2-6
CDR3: CSVGGGSGANVLTF
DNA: TGCAGCGTTGGAGGGGGCTCTGGGGCCAACGTCCTGACTTTC

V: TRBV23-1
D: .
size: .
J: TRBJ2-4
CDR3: CANWTVAKNIQYF
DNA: TGCGCCAACTGGACAGTAGCCAAAAACATTCAGTACTTC

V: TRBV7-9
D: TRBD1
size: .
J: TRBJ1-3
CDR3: CASSLTGGGSGNTIYF
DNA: TGTGCCAGCAGCTTAACAGGGGGTGGCTCTGGAAACACCATATATTTT

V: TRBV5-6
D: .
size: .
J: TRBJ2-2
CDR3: CASSFGLETGELFF
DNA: TGTGCCAGCAGCTTTGGACTCGAAACCGGGGAGCTGTTTTTT

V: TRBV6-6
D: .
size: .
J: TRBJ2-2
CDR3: CASSYSPGQNTGELFF
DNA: TGTGCCAGCAGTTACTCTCCCGGTCAGAACACCGGGGAGCTGTTTTTT

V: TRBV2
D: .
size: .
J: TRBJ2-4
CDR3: CASTRAEGVAKNIQYF
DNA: TGTGCCAGCACCCGGGCCGAGGGGGTAGCCAAAAACATTCAGTACTTC

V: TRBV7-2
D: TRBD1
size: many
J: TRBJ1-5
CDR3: CASSSGQGSANQPQHF
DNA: TGTGCCAGCAGCTCCGGACAGGGGAGCGCCAATCAGCCCCAGCATTTT

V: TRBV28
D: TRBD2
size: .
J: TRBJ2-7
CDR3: CASSSTRLAGGRYEQYF
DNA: TGTGCCAGCAGTTCTACTCGACTAGCGGGGGGCCGCTACGAGCAGTACTTC

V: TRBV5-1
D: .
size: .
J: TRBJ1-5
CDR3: CASSLEGFGNQPQHF
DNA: TGCGCCAGCAGCTTGGAAGGGTTTGGCAATCAGCCCCAGCATTTT

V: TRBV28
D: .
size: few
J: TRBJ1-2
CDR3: CASTGSNYGYTF
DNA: TGTGCCAGTACAGGGTCCAACTATGGCTACACCTTC

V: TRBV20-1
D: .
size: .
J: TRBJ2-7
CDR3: CSAGEREQYF
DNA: TGCAGTGCTGGAGAGCGGGAGCAGTACTTC

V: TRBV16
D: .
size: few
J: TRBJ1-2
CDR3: CASSQQGNYGYTF
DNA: TGTGCCAGCAGCCAACAGGGTAACTATGGCTACACCTTC

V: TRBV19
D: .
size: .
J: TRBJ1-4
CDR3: CASSGYNPNEKLFF
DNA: TGTGCCAGTAGTGGGTACAACCCTAATGAAAAACTGTTTTTT

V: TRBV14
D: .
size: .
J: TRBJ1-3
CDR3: CASSQGDKALFSGNTIYF
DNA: TGTGCCAGCAGCCAGGGGGACAAGGCGTTATTCTCGGGAAACACCATATATTTT

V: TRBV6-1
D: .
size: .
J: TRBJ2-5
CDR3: CASSESRKETQYF
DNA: TGTGCCAGCAGTGAAAGCAGGAAAGAGACCCAGTACTTC

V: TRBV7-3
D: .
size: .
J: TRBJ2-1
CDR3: CASSLTGGGAANSYNEQFF
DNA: TGTGCCAGCAGCTTAACCGGCGGGGGCGCCGCTAATTCCTACAATGAGCAGTTCTTC

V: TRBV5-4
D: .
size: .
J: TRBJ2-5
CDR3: CASPFPTDYRVQPETQYF
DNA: TGTGCCAGCCCTTTTCCAACGGACTACCGAGTACAGCCGGAGACCCAGTACTTC

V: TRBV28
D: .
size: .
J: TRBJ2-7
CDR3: CASSLASGGNYEQYF
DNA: TGTGCCAGCAGTTTAGCATCAGGGGGGAACTACGAGCAGTACTTC

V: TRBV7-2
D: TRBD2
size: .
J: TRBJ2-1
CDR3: CASSLSSSGRNEQFF
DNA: TGTGCCAGCAGCTTATCTTCTAGCGGGAGGAATGAGCAGTTCTTC

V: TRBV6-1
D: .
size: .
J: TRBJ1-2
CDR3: CASDLGWAGYTF
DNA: TGTGCCAGCGACCTTGGGTGGGCTGGCTACACCTTC

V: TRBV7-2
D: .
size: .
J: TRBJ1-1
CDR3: CASSFPPGTGTEAFF
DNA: TGTGCCAGCAGCTTTCCCCCTGGTACGGGCACTGAAGCTTTCTTT

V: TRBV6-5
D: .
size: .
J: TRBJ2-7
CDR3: CAMGTWHEQYF
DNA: TGTGCCATGGGAACCTGGCACGAGCAGTACTTC

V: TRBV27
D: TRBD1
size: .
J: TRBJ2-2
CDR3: CASSLPGQGSSGELFF
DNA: TGTGCCAGCAGTTTACCGGGACAGGGGTCCTCCGGGGAGCTGTTTTTT

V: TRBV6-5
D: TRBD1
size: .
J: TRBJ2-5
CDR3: CASRVDYRGSETQYF
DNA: TGTGCCAGCAGGGTGGATTACAGGGGCTCGGAGACCCAGTACTTC

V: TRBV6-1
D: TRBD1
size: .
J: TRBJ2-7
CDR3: CASTLDRGRPSEQYF
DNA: TGTGCCAGCACCCTAGACAGGGGACGTCCGTCCGAGCAGTACTTC

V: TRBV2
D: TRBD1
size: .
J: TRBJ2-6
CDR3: CAGSDTGAGANVLTF
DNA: TGTGCCGGCTCGGATACAGGGGCTGGGGCCAACGTCCTGACTTTC

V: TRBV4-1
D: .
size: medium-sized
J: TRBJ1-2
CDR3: CASSDQGIKNKNYGYTF
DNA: TGCGCCAGCAGCGATCAGGGTATCAAAAACAAGAACTATGGCTACACCTTC

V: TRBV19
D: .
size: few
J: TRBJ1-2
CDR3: CASSEGFYGYTF
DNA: TGTGCCAGTAGTGAGGGATTCTATGGCTACACCTTC

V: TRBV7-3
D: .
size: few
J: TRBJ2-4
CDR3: CASSLSSGQNIQYF
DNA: TGTGCCAGCAGCTTAAGCAGTGGACAAAACATTCAGTACTTC

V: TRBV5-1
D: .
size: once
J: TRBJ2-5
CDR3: CASSLGGRGSETQYF
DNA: TGCGCCAGCAGCTTGGGGGGACGGGGGAGCGAGACCCAGTACTTC